This T cell receptor beta chain derives from a study of T cell repertoires in cytomegalovirus infection. Germline V gives CDR1 SNHLY, CDR2 FYNNEI. The CDR3 contains 14 residues. The J segment lost 4 bases and the V segment lost 7 bases, leaving 7 bases of the junction unmatched. This clonotype has only a few counts. The antigen remains undetermined. Using its own MiXCR run on the reads, TCRdb lists one record per CDR3 protein. Altogether about 68,000 distinct CDR3 sequences are present, approximately 22% being singletons, with the ten largest covering over 70%. The receptor comes from a human donor in good health (CMV status not recorded). Some clones in this sample may be carry-over from other donors' samples. The specimen was PBMCs, sequenced either directly or after in vitro stimulation (not recorded which). This chain connects TRBV2 to TRBJ1-5, with 7 nucleotides matching TRBD1. In nucleotides, the CDR3 is TGTGCCAGCACGAAGACAGGGAAAAATCAGCCCCAGCATTTT. It specifies CASTKTGKNQPQHF.